These T cell receptor beta chains were read from a single sample in a study of T cell responses to AZD1222 COVID-19 vaccine. The method was immunoSEQ multiplex PCR; TCRdb's version includes in-frame clones alone and lacks a portion of them. The sample holds roughly 85,000 clones; approximately 87% are singletons and the top ten take around 7.7%. This specimen consisted of peripheral blood, obtained on day 0 of AZD1222 vaccination. The source of these receptors is an adult in good health. Each CDR3 is given with its conserved first and last residue. Each record gives: CDR3 protein, CDR3 DNA, V gene, D gene, J gene, clone size. The D gene is left open where the match is weak. The size of a clone is reported for some rows only, either as once, few or many, or as a class for expanded clones.

CDR3aa: CAWDGTELLHGYTF
CDR3nt: TGTGCCTGGGACGGGACAGAGTTACTTCATGGCTACACCTTC
v_gene: TRBV30
d_gene: TRBD1
j_gene: TRBJ1-2
abundance: .

CDR3aa: CASSLDGNQPQHF
CDR3nt: TGCGCCAGCAGCTTGGATGGCAATCAGCCCCAGCATTTT
v_gene: TRBV5-1
d_gene: .
j_gene: TRBJ1-5
abundance: once

CDR3aa: CASSVDRGPYEQYF
CDR3nt: TGTGCCAGCAGCGTGGACAGGGGGCCCTACGAGCAGTACTTC
v_gene: TRBV9
d_gene: TRBD1
j_gene: TRBJ2-7
abundance: once

CDR3aa: CASSFGRIGNQPQHF
CDR3nt: TGTGCCAGCAGCTTCGGTAGGATCGGCAATCAGCCCCAGCATTTT
v_gene: TRBV28
d_gene: .
j_gene: TRBJ1-5
abundance: .

CDR3aa: CASRDRGHEQYF
CDR3nt: TGTGCCAGTAGGGACAGGGGCCACGAGCAGTACTTC
v_gene: TRBV19
d_gene: TRBD1
j_gene: TRBJ2-7
abundance: once

CDR3aa: CASSLVAGGPGEQFF
CDR3nt: TGCGCCAGCAGCTTGGTGGCGGGAGGGCCGGGTGAGCAGTTCTTC
v_gene: TRBV5-1
d_gene: TRBD2
j_gene: TRBJ2-1
abundance: .

CDR3aa: CASSLAGQPDYEQYF
CDR3nt: TGTGCCAGCAGCTTAGCGGGACAGCCTGACTACGAGCAGTACTTC
v_gene: TRBV7-2
d_gene: TRBD1
j_gene: TRBJ2-7
abundance: .

CDR3aa: CASSLARLNTEAFF
CDR3nt: TGCGCCAGCAGCTTGGCGCGATTGAACACTGAAGCTTTCTTT
v_gene: TRBV5-1
d_gene: .
j_gene: TRBJ1-1
abundance: .

CDR3aa: CSVSWTTQETQYF
CDR3nt: TGCAGCGTTTCCTGGACTACCCAAGAGACCCAGTACTTC
v_gene: TRBV29-1
d_gene: .
j_gene: TRBJ2-5
abundance: .

CDR3aa: CASSGQGQDNYGYTF
CDR3nt: TGTGCCAGCTCAGGACAGGGGCAAGATAACTATGGCTACACCTTC
v_gene: TRBV18
d_gene: TRBD1
j_gene: TRBJ1-2
abundance: .

CDR3aa: CASRGTGSQPQHF
CDR3nt: TGTGCCAGTAGGGGGACAGGGAGTCAGCCCCAGCATTTT
v_gene: TRBV19
d_gene: TRBD1
j_gene: TRBJ1-5
abundance: .

CDR3aa: CASSSTSSDTQYF
CDR3nt: TGTGCCAGCAGTTCGACTAGCAGCGATACGCAGTATTTT
v_gene: TRBV12-3/TRBV12-4
d_gene: TRBD2
j_gene: TRBJ2-3
abundance: .

CDR3aa: CASTGQSSGNQPQHF
CDR3nt: TGTGCCAGTACTGGACAGTCCTCTGGCAATCAGCCCCAGCATTTT
v_gene: TRBV19
d_gene: .
j_gene: TRBJ1-5
abundance: .

CDR3aa: CASSLGWGTSEINEQFF
CDR3nt: TGTGCCAGCAGCTTGGGATGGGGGACTAGCGAAATCAATGAGCAGTTCTTC
v_gene: TRBV7-2
d_gene: TRBD2
j_gene: TRBJ2-1
abundance: .

CDR3aa: CASRSIAGRGTEAFF
CDR3nt: TGTGCCAGCAGATCCATAGCAGGGCGGGGCACTGAAGCTTTCTTT
v_gene: TRBV28
d_gene: .
j_gene: TRBJ1-1
abundance: .

CDR3aa: CASSPLGGIQADTQYF
CDR3nt: TGTGCCAGCTCACCCCTAGGGGGAATTCAAGCAGATACGCAGTATTTT
v_gene: TRBV18
d_gene: .
j_gene: TRBJ2-3
abundance: .

CDR3aa: CASSTGTRSYNEQFF
CDR3nt: TGTGCCAGCAGTACCGGGACTAGGTCCTACAATGAGCAGTTCTTC
v_gene: TRBV28
d_gene: TRBD2
j_gene: TRBJ2-1
abundance: .

CDR3aa: CASSFNGIQETQYF
CDR3nt: TGTGCCAGCAGCTTTAATGGTATCCAAGAGACCCAGTACTTC
v_gene: TRBV11-2
d_gene: .
j_gene: TRBJ2-5
abundance: once

CDR3aa: CASSLATGEVYEQYF
CDR3nt: TGTGCCAGCAGCTTAGCAACAGGGGAGGTCTACGAGCAGTACTTC
v_gene: TRBV7-2
d_gene: .
j_gene: TRBJ2-7
abundance: .

CDR3aa: CASSSQTSGQETQYF
CDR3nt: TGCGCCAGCAGCTCACAAACTAGCGGTCAAGAGACCCAGTACTTC
v_gene: TRBV5-1
d_gene: TRBD2
j_gene: TRBJ2-5
abundance: .

CDR3aa: CASSLGTGAPYEQYF
CDR3nt: TGTGCCAGCAGTTTAGGGACAGGGGCCCCCTACGAGCAGTACTTC
v_gene: TRBV27
d_gene: TRBD1
j_gene: TRBJ2-7
abundance: .

CDR3aa: CATSDSGTGLTEAFF
CDR3nt: TGTGCCACCAGTGATTCCGGGACAGGTTTAACTGAAGCTTTCTTT
v_gene: TRBV24-1
d_gene: TRBD1
j_gene: TRBJ1-1
abundance: .

CDR3aa: CSVEEAGRAEAFF
CDR3nt: TGCAGCGTTGAAGAGGCGGGGAGGGCTGAAGCTTTCTTT
v_gene: TRBV29-1
d_gene: .
j_gene: TRBJ1-1
abundance: .

CDR3aa: CASSTGTASPLHF
CDR3nt: TGCGCCAGCAGCACCGGGACGGCTTCACCCCTCCACTTT
v_gene: TRBV5-1
d_gene: .
j_gene: TRBJ1-6
abundance: .

CDR3aa: CASSFAGALDGYTF
CDR3nt: TGTGCCAGCAGTTTTGCAGGGGCCCTGGATGGCTACACCTTC
v_gene: TRBV28
d_gene: .
j_gene: TRBJ1-2
abundance: .

CDR3aa: CAWSLFTTDAFF
CDR3nt: TGTGCCTGGAGCCTTTTTACGACAGATGCTTTCTTT
v_gene: TRBV30
d_gene: .
j_gene: TRBJ1-1
abundance: .

CDR3aa: CASSTGIRGQRDTQYF
CDR3nt: TGTGCCAGCAGCACGGGGATCCGGGGGCAGCGGGATACGCAGTATTTT
v_gene: TRBV3-1/TRBV3-2
d_gene: .
j_gene: TRBJ2-3
abundance: .

CDR3aa: CASNVNGRVEDIQYF
CDR3nt: TGTGCCAGCAATGTAAACGGGAGAGTGGAAGACATTCAGTACTTC
v_gene: TRBV25-1
d_gene: .
j_gene: TRBJ2-4
abundance: once

CDR3aa: CASSLGGRTEAFF
CDR3nt: TGTGCCAGCAGCTTAGGCGGAAGGACTGAAGCTTTCTTT
v_gene: TRBV7-2
d_gene: .
j_gene: TRBJ1-1
abundance: once

CDR3aa: CASSLGEANTGELFF
CDR3nt: TGTGCCAGCAGCCTAGGGGAGGCGAACACCGGGGAGCTGTTTTTT
v_gene: TRBV7-6
d_gene: .
j_gene: TRBJ2-2
abundance: .

CDR3aa: CASSWGSSNQPQHF
CDR3nt: TGTGCCAGTAGCTGGGGGTCTAGCAATCAGCCCCAGCATTTT
v_gene: TRBV19
d_gene: .
j_gene: TRBJ1-5
abundance: .

CDR3aa: CASSLPSGANVLTF
CDR3nt: TGTGCCAGCAGCTTGCCCTCTGGGGCCAACGTCCTGACTTTC
v_gene: TRBV5-8
d_gene: .
j_gene: TRBJ2-6
abundance: .

CDR3aa: CASSPVAGTNEKLFF
CDR3nt: TGTGCCAGCTCACCAGTTGCAGGGACTAATGAAAAACTGTTTTTT
v_gene: TRBV18
d_gene: .
j_gene: TRBJ1-4
abundance: .

CDR3aa: CASSLTVGGPGEQYF
CDR3nt: TGTGCCAGCAGCTTAACGGTGGGAGGGCCTGGCGAGCAGTACTTC
v_gene: TRBV7-3
d_gene: TRBD2
j_gene: TRBJ2-7
abundance: .

CDR3aa: CASSNIGIDTQYF
CDR3nt: TGTGCCAGCAGCAACATCGGAATAGATACGCAGTATTTT
v_gene: TRBV6-6
d_gene: .
j_gene: TRBJ2-3
abundance: .

CDR3aa: CASRKRRDTGYRGAFF
CDR3nt: TGTGCCAGCAGAAAACGCCGGGACACGGGCTACAGGGGAGCTTTCTTT
v_gene: TRBV28
d_gene: TRBD1
j_gene: TRBJ1-1
abundance: .

CDR3aa: CATSRGGYNEQFF
CDR3nt: TGTGCCACCAGCAGAGGAGGGTACAATGAGCAGTTCTTC
v_gene: TRBV15
d_gene: .
j_gene: TRBJ2-1
abundance: once

CDR3aa: CASSEGQGNQPQHF
CDR3nt: TGTGCCAGCAGTGAGGGACAGGGGAATCAGCCCCAGCATTTT
v_gene: TRBV6-1
d_gene: TRBD1
j_gene: TRBJ1-5
abundance: once

CDR3aa: CASSLDTGERPQHF
CDR3nt: TGCGCCAGCAGCCTAGACACGGGGGAGCGGCCCCAGCATTTT
v_gene: TRBV4-1
d_gene: .
j_gene: TRBJ1-5
abundance: .

CDR3aa: CASSPAGAYEQYF
CDR3nt: TGTGCCAGCTCCCCCGCGGGGGCCTACGAGCAGTACTTC
v_gene: TRBV18
d_gene: TRBD2
j_gene: TRBJ2-7
abundance: .

CDR3aa: CASSLQPSGGSGELFF
CDR3nt: TGCGCCAGCAGCCTGCAACCTAGCGGGGGATCCGGGGAGCTGTTTTTT
v_gene: TRBV5-1
d_gene: TRBD2
j_gene: TRBJ2-2
abundance: .

CDR3aa: CAIRSGGNYGYTF
CDR3nt: TGTGCCATCAGGAGTGGAGGGAACTATGGCTACACCTTC
v_gene: TRBV10-3
d_gene: .
j_gene: TRBJ1-2
abundance: .

CDR3aa: CASSITGTPDTQYF
CDR3nt: TGTGCCAGTAGTATAACAGGTACGCCAGATACGCAGTATTTT
v_gene: TRBV19
d_gene: .
j_gene: TRBJ2-3
abundance: .

CDR3aa: CASSLIETQYF
CDR3nt: TGTGCCAGCAGCCTTATCGAGACCCAGTACTTC
v_gene: TRBV6-5
d_gene: .
j_gene: TRBJ2-5
abundance: .

CDR3aa: CATLAGGEQYF
CDR3nt: TGTGCCACGCTAGCGGGAGGCGAGCAGTACTTC
v_gene: TRBV10-3
d_gene: TRBD2
j_gene: TRBJ2-7
abundance: .

CDR3aa: CASSWRLYGYTF
CDR3nt: TGTGCCAGCAGTTGGAGACTTTATGGCTACACCTTC
v_gene: TRBV28
d_gene: .
j_gene: TRBJ1-2
abundance: few

CDR3aa: CASSPPTVSTDTQYF
CDR3nt: TGTGCCAGCAGCCCCCCAACCGTAAGCACAGATACGCAGTATTTT
v_gene: TRBV3-1/TRBV3-2
d_gene: .
j_gene: TRBJ2-3
abundance: .

CDR3aa: CASSLKGYYGYTF
CDR3nt: TGTGCCAGCAGTTTAAAGGGCTATTATGGCTACACCTTC
v_gene: TRBV28
d_gene: .
j_gene: TRBJ1-2
abundance: .

CDR3aa: CVTGWDGNQPQHF
CDR3nt: TGTGTCACCGGTTGGGACGGCAATCAGCCCCAGCATTTT
v_gene: TRBV2
d_gene: .
j_gene: TRBJ1-5
abundance: .

CDR3aa: CVAGQGPYEQYF
CDR3nt: TGTGTGGCGGGACAGGGGCCCTACGAGCAGTACTTC
v_gene: TRBV30
d_gene: TRBD1
j_gene: TRBJ2-7
abundance: few

CDR3aa: CASRRTSQRGQGQPQHF
CDR3nt: TGTGCCAGTAGAAGGACGTCACAGCGGGGGCAAGGTCAGCCCCAGCATTTT
v_gene: TRBV19
d_gene: .
j_gene: TRBJ1-5
abundance: .

CDR3aa: CASSPPRDGNTGELFF
CDR3nt: TGTGCCAGCAGTCCCCCCCGGGACGGGAACACCGGGGAGCTGTTTTTT
v_gene: TRBV28
d_gene: .
j_gene: TRBJ2-2
abundance: medium-sized

CDR3aa: CASRRDERYNEKLFF
CDR3nt: TGTGCCAGCAGGAGGGACGAGCGCTACAATGAAAAACTGTTTTTT
v_gene: TRBV6-5
d_gene: .
j_gene: TRBJ1-4
abundance: .

CDR3aa: CATSAPEGIREDNEKLFF
CDR3nt: TGTGCCACCAGTGCCCCCGAGGGGATACGCGAAGATAATGAAAAACTGTTTTTT
v_gene: TRBV24-1
d_gene: .
j_gene: TRBJ1-4
abundance: .

CDR3aa: CASSPPGYWGETQYF
CDR3nt: TGTGCCAGCTCACCACCGGGCTACTGGGGGGAGACCCAGTACTTC
v_gene: TRBV18
d_gene: .
j_gene: TRBJ2-5
abundance: .

CDR3aa: CASSVGGGTNTGELFF
CDR3nt: TGTGCCAGCAGCGTAGGCGGGGGAACGAACACCGGGGAGCTGTTTTTT
v_gene: TRBV9
d_gene: TRBD2
j_gene: TRBJ2-2
abundance: .

CDR3aa: CASSLGLGETQYF
CDR3nt: TGTGCCAGCAGCTTGGGCCTCGGTGAGACCCAGTACTTC
v_gene: TRBV11-3
d_gene: .
j_gene: TRBJ2-5
abundance: .

CDR3aa: CASRGIVYNSPLHF
CDR3nt: TGTGCCAGCAGGGGTATAGTTTATAATTCACCCCTCCACTTT
v_gene: TRBV6-5
d_gene: .
j_gene: TRBJ1-6
abundance: .